This T cell receptor beta chain comes out of a study of CD8+ T cells in alopecia areata. The CDR3 consists of 14 residues. V was cut by 7 bases and J by 4 bases, with 17 bases left in between. Germline V gives CDR1 WSHSY, CDR2 SAAADI. cDNA prepared by RNA extraction and subsequent reverse transcription served as the template for sequencing. TCRdb's copy holds only in-frame clones and misses some; the assay was immunoSEQ multiplex PCR. The sample lists 150,000 or so clones, approximately 45% seen once, with 6.5% to 7.5% in the top ten. The genes are TRBV10-2 and TRBJ2-7, with D tentatively TRBD2 (5 bases). Sequencing was carried out using CD4+ T cells sorted from blood. The TCR comes from a human donor with alopecia areata. The CDR3: CASNPGLFTYEQYF. The CDR3 DNA is TGCGCCAGCAACCCCGGACTCTTTACATACGAGCAGTACTTC.